Listed below are T cell receptor beta chains from one sample, sequenced in a study of T cell responses to AZD1222 COVID-19 vaccine. Profiled with immunoSEQ multiplex PCR; TCRdb holds only in-frame clones, not every one. The sample lists about 120,000 clones, 80% to 90% seen once, with approximately 8.5% in the top ten. Here the sequenced sample was peripheral blood, taken on day 0 of AZD1222 vaccination. Receptors were obtained from an adult in good health. The CDR3 runs from the conserved cysteine through the conserved F or W. Each record gives: V gene, J gene, clone size, D gene, CDR3 protein, CDR3 DNA. The D gene is left open where the match is weak. Part of the rows lack a size; the others show once, few, many or a class for expanded clones.

V: TRBV6-2/TRBV6-3
J: TRBJ1-2
size: -
D: TRBD1
CDR3: CASSYLPMRRGQGDYGYTF
DNA: TGTGCCAGCAGTTACCTCCCGATGAGACGTGGACAGGGGGACTATGGCTACACCTTC

V: TRBV29-1
J: TRBJ2-3
size: -
D: -
CDR3: CSVGPPALVSDTQYF
DNA: TGCAGCGTTGGCCCCCCAGCTTTGGTCTCAGATACGCAGTATTTT

V: TRBV10-3
J: TRBJ2-2
size: -
D: -
CDR3: CAISEEGIGELFF
DNA: TGTGCCATCAGTGAGGAAGGTATCGGGGAGCTGTTTTTT

V: TRBV6-5
J: TRBJ1-1
size: -
D: -
CDR3: CAVRVNTEAFF
DNA: TGTGCCGTCAGGGTGAACACTGAAGCTTTCTTT

V: TRBV6-1
J: TRBJ1-4
size: -
D: -
CDR3: CASSEAAEYEKLFF
DNA: TGTGCCAGCAGTGAAGCAGCGGAGTATGAAAAACTGTTTTTT

V: TRBV6-5
J: TRBJ1-6
size: -
D: TRBD1
CDR3: CASGTGQGISPLHF
DNA: TGTGCCAGCGGCACGGGACAGGGAATTTCACCCCTCCACTTT

V: TRBV20-1
J: TRBJ2-7
size: -
D: TRBD1
CDR3: CSASWQSGGVYEQYF
DNA: TGCAGTGCTAGTTGGCAATCAGGGGGCGTCTACGAGCAGTACTTC

V: TRBV30
J: TRBJ2-6
size: -
D: -
CDR3: CAGAPPGANVLTF
DNA: TGTGCCGGGGCTCCCCCTGGGGCCAACGTCCTGACTTTC

V: TRBV9
J: TRBJ1-3
size: -
D: -
CDR3: CASGGQNSGNTIYF
DNA: TGTGCCAGCGGTGGACAGAACTCTGGAAACACCATATATTTT

V: TRBV16
J: TRBJ2-1
size: few
D: TRBD2
CDR3: CASSHGDMVAGAISYNEQFF
DNA: TGTGCCAGCAGCCATGGAGACATGGTAGCGGGAGCTATCTCCTACAATGAGCAGTTCTTC

V: TRBV28
J: TRBJ1-1
size: -
D: -
CDR3: CASSPGNTEAFF
DNA: TGTGCCAGCAGTCCTGGGAACACTGAAGCTTTCTTT

V: TRBV5-5
J: TRBJ1-6
size: -
D: -
CDR3: CASSSPGDSPLHF
DNA: TGTGCCAGCAGCTCCCCAGGGGATTCACCCCTCCACTTT

V: TRBV6-5
J: TRBJ1-1
size: -
D: -
CDR3: CASSYSAGANTEAFF
DNA: TGTGCCAGCAGTTACTCGGCAGGGGCGAACACTGAAGCTTTCTTT

V: TRBV2
J: TRBJ1-5
size: -
D: TRBD1
CDR3: CASTQLGGAQPQHF
DNA: TGTGCCTCCACACAACTAGGGGGCGCTCAGCCCCAGCATTTT

V: TRBV5-1
J: TRBJ1-4
size: -
D: -
CDR3: CASSLRRGIREKLFF
DNA: TGCGCCAGCAGCTTGAGGAGAGGGATTCGGGAAAAACTGTTTTTT

V: TRBV7-8
J: TRBJ2-3
size: -
D: -
CDR3: CASSSLLDLTTDTQYF
DNA: TGTGCCAGCAGCTCTCTTCTAGATCTCACCACAGATACGCAGTATTTT

V: TRBV11-2
J: TRBJ1-2
size: -
D: TRBD1
CDR3: CASSSYRGRYYGYTF
DNA: TGTGCCAGCAGCTCGTACAGGGGGCGGTATTATGGCTACACCTTC